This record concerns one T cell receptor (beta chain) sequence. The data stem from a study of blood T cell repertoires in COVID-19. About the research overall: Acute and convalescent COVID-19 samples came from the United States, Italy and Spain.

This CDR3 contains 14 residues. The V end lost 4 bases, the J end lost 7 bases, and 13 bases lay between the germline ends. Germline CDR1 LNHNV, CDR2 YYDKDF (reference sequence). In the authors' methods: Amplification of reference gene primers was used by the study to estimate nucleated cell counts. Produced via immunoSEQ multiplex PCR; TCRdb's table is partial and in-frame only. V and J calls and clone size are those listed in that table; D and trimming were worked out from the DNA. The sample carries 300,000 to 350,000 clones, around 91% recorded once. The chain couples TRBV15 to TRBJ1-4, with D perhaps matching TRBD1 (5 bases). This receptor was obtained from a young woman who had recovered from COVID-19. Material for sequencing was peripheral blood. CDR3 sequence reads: CATSKRQGLEKLFF. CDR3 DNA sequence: TGTGCCACCAGCAAGCGTCAGGGCCTTGAAAAACTGTTTTTT.